This T cell receptor (beta chain) was found in a study of breast tumors, draining lymph nodes, adjacent tissues. Axillary draining lymph nodes of breast cancer patients supplied the node samples. As to this clonotype: Its specificity is not known.

Study-wide results and limits: Tumor T cell lymph node origin was a supported hypothesis, not proven. Tumors had less TCR diversity than lymph nodes, more than nontumor tissue. Luminal-like breast cancer showed significantly higher tumor–nontumor repertoire similarity than basal-like.

Germline CDR1 SQVTM, CDR2 ANQGSEA. With 3 bases clipped from V and 1 base from J, the junction kept 6 bases outside the gene matches. The CDR3 covers 15 residues. A single record per CDR3 protein comes from TCRdb applying MiXCR to the multiplex PCR reads. There are some 85,000 distinct CDR3 sequences in the sample; roughly 30% occur only once, and roughly 7.3% lies in the top ten. The sequence derives from a female donor with breast cancer. Some clones in this sample may be carry-over from other donors' samples. The chain employs TRBV29-1 and TRBJ1-1, with 9 bases fitting TRBD1. Sequencing was done on a sample of axillary lymph node tissue. The CDR3 DNA reads TGCAGCGTTGACCTTACGGGACAGGGGAACACTGAAGCTTTCTTT. Its protein is CSVDLTGQGNTEAFF.